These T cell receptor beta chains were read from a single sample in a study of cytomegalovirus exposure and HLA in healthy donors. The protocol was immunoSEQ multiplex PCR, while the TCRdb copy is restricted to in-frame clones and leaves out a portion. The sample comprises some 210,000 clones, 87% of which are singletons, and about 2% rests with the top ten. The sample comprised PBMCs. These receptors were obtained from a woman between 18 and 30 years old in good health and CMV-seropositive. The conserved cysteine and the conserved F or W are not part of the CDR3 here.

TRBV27,ASSTIRLAGYNEQF
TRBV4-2,ASSQAVSGSYNEQF
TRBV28,ASSLEIGTGGSYGYT
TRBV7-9,ASRGTGRDTEAF
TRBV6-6,ASSFSGGYNEQF
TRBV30,AWNIWGGTSGTDTQY
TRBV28,ASSLRDLGGHGYT
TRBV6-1,ASGDRASNQPQH
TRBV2,ASSFSGNEQF
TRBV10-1,ASTEEANTEAF
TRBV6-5,ASSTGTHRGGYT
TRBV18,ASSPDRGSVYEQY
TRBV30,AWSVTSTNEKLF
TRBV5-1,ASSLIAGVGEQF
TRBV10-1,ASSGDRGTEAF
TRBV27,ASAHRPAYEQY
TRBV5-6,ASSQPREGGYEQY
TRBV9,ASSPWTSRNEQF
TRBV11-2,ASSLAYEQY
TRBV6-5,ASSYLSDSAYEQY
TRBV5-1,ASSHPDRAGSGLGNTIY
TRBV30,AWSPITDTQY
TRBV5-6,ASSLRTGAILNYGYT
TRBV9,ASSGGGGGREAF
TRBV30,AWSPRPRGLYEKLF
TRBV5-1,ASSLEGTGTYNEQF
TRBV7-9,ASSLGGRAGYT
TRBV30,AWRTGGTEAF
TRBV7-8,ASTEGHLPHGYT
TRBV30,AWSRAGPTGAF
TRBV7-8,ASSLEASGPTGELF
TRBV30,AWSPGQLNEKLF
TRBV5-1,ASMGATSTYEQY
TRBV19,ASSIGPRRREDYEQY
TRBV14,ASSPWTGLITEAF
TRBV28,ASKLGLNNEQF
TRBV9,ASSLGGYTGELF
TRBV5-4,ASGGQGVTEAF
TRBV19,ASSTNRGWGEQY
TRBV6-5,ASSSGGTLGYNEQF
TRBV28,ASSSGTSGGDEQF
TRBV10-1,ASSDFTSVNTGELF
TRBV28,ASSFGFFSNQPQH
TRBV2,ASSEGAGGGTEAF
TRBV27,ASSWAPGQGHAGETQY
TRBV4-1,ASSPTGPNQPQH
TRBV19,ASSNPGTAINEQF
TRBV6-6,ASSWRAEQF